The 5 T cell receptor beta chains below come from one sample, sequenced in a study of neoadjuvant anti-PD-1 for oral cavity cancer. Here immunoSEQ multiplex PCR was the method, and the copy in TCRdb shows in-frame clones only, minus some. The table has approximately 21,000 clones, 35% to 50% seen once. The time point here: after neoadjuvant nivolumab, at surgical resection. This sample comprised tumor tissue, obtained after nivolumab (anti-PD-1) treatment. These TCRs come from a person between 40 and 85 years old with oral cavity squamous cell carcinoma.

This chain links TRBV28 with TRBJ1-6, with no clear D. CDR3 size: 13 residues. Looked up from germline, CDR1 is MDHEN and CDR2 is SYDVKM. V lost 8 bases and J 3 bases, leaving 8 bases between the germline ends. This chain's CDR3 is CASRRLYNSPLHF. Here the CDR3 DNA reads TGTGCCAGCCGGCGGCTCTATAATTCACCCCTCCACTTT.

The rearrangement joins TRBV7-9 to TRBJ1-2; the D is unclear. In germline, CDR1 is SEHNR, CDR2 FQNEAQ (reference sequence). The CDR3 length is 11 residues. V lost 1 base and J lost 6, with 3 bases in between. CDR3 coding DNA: TGTGCCAGCAGCTTAGGTGATGGCTACACCTTC. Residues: CASSLGDGYTF.

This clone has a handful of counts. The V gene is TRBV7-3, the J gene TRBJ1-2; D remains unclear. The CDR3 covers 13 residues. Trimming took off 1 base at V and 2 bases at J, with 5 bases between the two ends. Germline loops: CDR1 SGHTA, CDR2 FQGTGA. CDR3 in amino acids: CASSLSRNYGYTF. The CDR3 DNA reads TGTGCCAGCAGCTTAAGCAGAAACTATGGCTACACCTTC.

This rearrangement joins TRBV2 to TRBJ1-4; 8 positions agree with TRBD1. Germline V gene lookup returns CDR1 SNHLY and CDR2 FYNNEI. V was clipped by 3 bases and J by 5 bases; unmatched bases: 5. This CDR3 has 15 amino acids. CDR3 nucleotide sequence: TGTGCCAGCAGTGAGGCCGGGACAGGAAATGAAAAACTGTTTTTT. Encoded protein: CASSEAGTGNEKLFF.

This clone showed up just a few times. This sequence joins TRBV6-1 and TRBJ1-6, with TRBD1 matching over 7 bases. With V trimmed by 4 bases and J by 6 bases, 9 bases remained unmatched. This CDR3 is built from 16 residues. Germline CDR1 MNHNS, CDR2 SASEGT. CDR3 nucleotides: TGTGCCAGCAGTGGCATCGGACAGGTCCCTAATTCACCCCTCCACTTT. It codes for CASSGIGQVPNSPLHF.